This T cell receptor beta chain was recorded in a study of regulatory T cells in long-lasting Graves disease. Study background: New Graves' disease cases had less than 3 months of antithyroid drugs.

The CDR3 spans 15 residues. Germline-derived CDR1 and CDR2 are DFQATT and SNEGSKA (reference sequence). With 0 bases clipped from V and 2 bases from J, the junction kept 5 bases outside the gene matches. The time point here: newly diagnosed GD, antithyroid drugs for less than 3 months. The TCR library was made from RNA that had been extracted from PBMCs in TRIzol. Arm-PCR of CDR3 regions and iRepertoire HTBI primers were used to build TCR beta libraries. TCRdb passed the multiplex PCR reads through MiXCR, listing each CDR3 protein once. The data contain hundreds of thousands of distinct CDR3 sequences, roughly 15% of them seen just once; the ten biggest clones take up 15% to 20%. This sample was also put to use in a study of T cells in Graves' hyperthyroidism and ophthalmopathy. Per that study: HTBI primers drove first-round RT-PCR of the TCR CDR3. Blood held most thyroid clonotypes expanded above 0.001 frequency.

The source is a woman in her twenties or thirties with Graves disease. The material was peripheral blood mononuclear cells (PBMCs), obtained at new diagnosis, from a patient treated with antithyroid drugs. The chain combines TRBV20-1 with TRBJ2-7, with 9 bases identical to TRBD2. As DNA, the CDR3 is TGCAGTGCTAGAGACCTAGCGGGGCAAACCTACGAGCAGTACTTC. It codes for CSARDLAGQTYEQYF.